This TCR beta chain derives from a study of blood T cells in healthy people across ages. Next came a second PCR, run for 7 to 11 cycles, which used a sample-barcoded 5' primer along with a J-beta primer mix. A template-switch adaptor with 12 random nucleotides tagged each cDNA molecule. TCRdb fed the 5' RACE reads into MiXCR, producing one record per CDR3 protein. This table has 1.5 million to 2 million distinct CDR3 sequences, 30% to 40% appearing once. The V end lost 7 bases, the J end lost 4 bases, and 25 bases lay between the germline ends. In germline, CDR1 is SNHLY, CDR2 FYNNEI. CDR3 length: 17 residues. This clonotype was found once.

The TCR comes from a human donor in good health. The gene calls are TRBV2 and TRBJ2-5, with TRBD1 as a possible D gene (6 bases). Input material: blood. CDR3 in amino acids: CASIDGREGVQAETQYF. The CDR3 DNA is TGTGCCAGCATTGATGGTCGTGAGGGGGTCCAGGCAGAGACCCAGTACTTC.